This TCR beta chain is from a study of cytomegalovirus exposure and HLA in healthy donors. Study-level points and caveats: Across donors, sequencing depth was assumed by presence/absence analyses to be roughly uniform. Later on, an analysis showed TCR association rates differing by HLA locus, with DRB1 the most and HLA-C the fewest. Associated with HLA alleles at 0.05 false discovery rate in a later analysis were fewer than 20,000 TCR beta sequences. Judged likely to be a sequencing artifact was a cluster of highly shared sequence variants.

The germline CDR1 and CDR2 sequences are MRHNA and SNTAGT. The CDR3 consists of 12 residues. Between the trimmed V and J ends, which lost 6 bases and 3 bases, there was a span of 9 bases. Comments on this clone: Its specificity is not known.

A multiplex PCR was run with 60 Vbeta primers and 13 Jbeta primers. Here immunoSEQ multiplex PCR was the method, and the copy in TCRdb shows in-frame clones only, minus some. The sample has fewer than 200,000 clones; 9.5% to 15% are singletons. Sequenced input: PBMCs. This receptor was obtained from a man aged 50 or older in good health and CMV-seropositive. The chain combines TRBV6-4 with TRBJ2-7; D possibly corresponds to TRBD2 (5 bases). CDR3 sequence: CASRRDDYEQYV. The DNA for the CDR3 is TGTGCCAGCAGGAGGGATGACTACGAGCAGTACGTC.